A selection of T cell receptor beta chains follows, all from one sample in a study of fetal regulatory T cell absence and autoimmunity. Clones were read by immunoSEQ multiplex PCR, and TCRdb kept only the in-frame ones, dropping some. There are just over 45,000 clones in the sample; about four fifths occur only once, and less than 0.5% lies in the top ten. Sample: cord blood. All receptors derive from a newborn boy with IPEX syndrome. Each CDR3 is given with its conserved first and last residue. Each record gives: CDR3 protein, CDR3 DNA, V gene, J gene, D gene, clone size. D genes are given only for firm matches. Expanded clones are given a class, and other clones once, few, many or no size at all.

CDR3: CASSAGTGGTGELFF
DNA: TGTGCCAGCAGCGCCGGGACAGGGGGCACCGGGGAGCTGTTTTTT
V: TRBV9
J: TRBJ2-2
D: TRBD1
size: .

CDR3: CASSPRSQETQYF
DNA: TGTGCCAGCAGTCCTCGGTCGCAAGAGACCCAGTACTTC
V: TRBV27
J: TRBJ2-5
D: .
size: .

CDR3: CASSLARGPEAFF
DNA: TGCGCCAGCAGCCTGGCGCGGGGTCCTGAAGCTTTCTTT
V: TRBV5-1
J: TRBJ1-1
D: .
size: .

CDR3: CASSSQREGLGEQYF
DNA: TGTGCCAGCAGCTCTCAGCGGGAGGGCCTAGGAGAGCAGTACTTC
V: TRBV7-9
J: TRBJ2-7
D: TRBD2
size: few

CDR3: CASSLGGLGRNEQFF
DNA: TGTGCCAGCAGCTTGGGGGGACTAGGACGCAATGAGCAGTTCTTC
V: TRBV5-4
J: TRBJ2-1
D: TRBD2
size: .

CDR3: CASGGFRSPLHF
DNA: TGTGCCAGTGGAGGTTTTAGATCACCCCTCCACTTT
V: TRBV19
J: TRBJ1-6
D: .
size: .

CDR3: CASSRQASTIYGYTF
DNA: TGCGCCAGCAGTCGCCAGGCTTCAACCATTTATGGCTACACCTTC
V: TRBV4-1
J: TRBJ1-2
D: .
size: .

CDR3: CASSLNPGQGTGELFF
DNA: TGTGCCAGCAGCTTAAATCCGGGACAGGGCACCGGGGAGCTGTTTTTT
V: TRBV11-1
J: TRBJ2-2
D: TRBD1
size: .

CDR3: CASRDRVRYNEQFF
DNA: TGTGCCAGCAGAGACCGGGTCAGATACAATGAGCAGTTCTTC
V: TRBV6-5
J: TRBJ2-1
D: .
size: .

CDR3: CASSYSGVNYGYTF
DNA: TGTGCCAGCAGTTACTCAGGAGTGAACTATGGCTACACCTTC
V: TRBV6-6
J: TRBJ1-2
D: .
size: .

CDR3: CASRPRLGQETQYF
DNA: TGTGCCAGCAGACCTCGACTAGGTCAAGAGACCCAGTACTTC
V: TRBV27
J: TRBJ2-5
D: .
size: .

CDR3: CASSGPGSSGSEQYF
DNA: TGTGCCAGCAGTGGCCCCGGGAGCTCTGGGAGCGAGCAGTACTTC
V: TRBV6-1
J: TRBJ2-7
D: .
size: few

CDR3: CASSGETGYTDTQYF
DNA: TGTGCCAGCAGTGGGGAGACAGGGTACACAGATACGCAGTATTTT
V: TRBV6-1
J: TRBJ2-3
D: TRBD1
size: .

CDR3: CASSAGAGGPNTQYF
DNA: TGTGCCAGCAGCGCGGGGGCGGGGGGGCCAAATACGCAGTATTTT
V: TRBV11-2
J: TRBJ2-3
D: TRBD2
size: .

CDR3: CATSSPRGGRVYNEQFF
DNA: TGTGCCACCAGCAGCCCCAGGGGGGGGAGGGTTTACAATGAGCAGTTCTTC
V: TRBV15
J: TRBJ2-1
D: .
size: .

CDR3: CASRFRQGNYGYTF
DNA: TGTGCCAGCAGGTTCAGACAGGGCAACTATGGCTACACCTTC
V: TRBV7-2
J: TRBJ1-2
D: TRBD1
size: once

CDR3: CASSPRSGANVLTF
DNA: TGCGCCAGCAGCCCCCGCTCTGGGGCCAACGTCCTGACTTTC
V: TRBV4-1
J: TRBJ2-6
D: .
size: .

CDR3: CASSPLAGGSYEQYF
DNA: TGTGCCAGCAGTCCCTTAGCGGGAGGCTCCTACGAGCAGTACTTC
V: TRBV27
J: TRBJ2-7
D: TRBD2
size: few

CDR3: CASSPDASGGSQYF
DNA: TGTGCCAGCAGCCCTGACGCTAGCGGGGGTTCCCAGTACTTC
V: TRBV7-2
J: TRBJ2-5
D: TRBD2
size: .

CDR3: CASSSSDRRYEQYF
DNA: TGTGCCAGCAGCTCGTCTGACAGGAGGTACGAGCAGTACTTC
V: TRBV5-6
J: TRBJ2-7
D: .
size: .

CDR3: CASSQGSGYTF
DNA: TGTGCCAGCAGTCAAGGGAGTGGCTACACCTTC
V: TRBV6-6
J: TRBJ1-2
D: .
size: few

CDR3: CASSYSRAWETQYF
DNA: TGTGCCAGCAGTTACAGCAGGGCCTGGGAGACCCAGTACTTC
V: TRBV6-5
J: TRBJ2-5
D: .
size: .